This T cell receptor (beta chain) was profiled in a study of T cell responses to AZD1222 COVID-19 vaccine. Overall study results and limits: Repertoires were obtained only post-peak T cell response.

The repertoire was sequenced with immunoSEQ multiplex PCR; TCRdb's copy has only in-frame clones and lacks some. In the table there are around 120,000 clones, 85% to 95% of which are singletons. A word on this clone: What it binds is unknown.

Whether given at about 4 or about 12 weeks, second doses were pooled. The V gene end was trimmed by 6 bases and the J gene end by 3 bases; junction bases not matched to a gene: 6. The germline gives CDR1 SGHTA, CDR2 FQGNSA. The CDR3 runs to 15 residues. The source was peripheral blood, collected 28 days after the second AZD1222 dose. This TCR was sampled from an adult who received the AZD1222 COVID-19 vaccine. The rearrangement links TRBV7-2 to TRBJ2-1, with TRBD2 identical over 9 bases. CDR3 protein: CASSHSGGDYNEQFF. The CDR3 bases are TGTGCCAGCAGTCATAGCGGGGGTGACTACAATGAGCAGTTCTTC.